This is a list of T cell receptor beta chains from one sample in a study of cytomegalovirus exposure and HLA in healthy donors. Clones were read by immunoSEQ multiplex PCR, and TCRdb kept only the in-frame ones, dropping some. The sample has approximately 150,000 clones; just under 85% are singletons. Specimen: PBMCs. These receptors all stem from a woman aged 40 to 50 in good health and CMV-seronegative. CDR3s include the opening cysteine and the closing phenylalanine or tryptophan. D genes are given only for firm matches. Size values are once, few and many counts, or a class for expanded clones, and some rows have none.

V gene	CDR3 length	clone size	J gene	D gene	CDR3 protein	CDR3 DNA
TRBV9	16	NA	TRBJ2-1	NA	CASSVSPQEFYNEQFF	TGTGCCAGCAGCGTATCCCCGCAGGAATTTTACAATGAGCAGTTCTTC
TRBV28	15	NA	TRBJ2-7	TRBD1	CASSTWGQGLNEQYF	TGTGCCAGCAGTACCTGGGGACAGGGCCTTAACGAGCAGTACTTC
TRBV18	13	once	TRBJ1-1	NA	CASSPQAQGEAFF	TGTGCCAGCTCACCACAGGCCCAGGGTGAAGCTTTCTTT
TRBV5-1	13	NA	TRBJ2-1	NA	CASSFEGVGEQFF	TGCGCCAGCAGCTTTGAGGGGGTGGGTGAGCAGTTCTTC
TRBV10-3	15	NA	TRBJ1-2	TRBD1	CATRGGTGKDYGYTF	TGTGCCACCAGAGGAGGGACAGGGAAGGACTATGGCTACACCTTC
TRBV29-1	15	NA	TRBJ1-3	NA	CSVRKGVASGNTIYF	TGCAGCGTTCGCAAGGGGGTTGCCTCTGGAAACACCATATATTTT
TRBV7-9	14	NA	TRBJ1-1	NA	CASSKDTRNTEAFF	TGTGCCAGCAGCAAAGATACAAGGAACACTGAAGCTTTCTTT
TRBV7-2	11	few	TRBJ2-7	NA	CASSYLASQYF	TGTGCCAGCAGCTACCTAGCTAGCCAGTACTTC
TRBV5-6	15	NA	TRBJ2-5	NA	CASSFYDRREETQYF	TGTGCCAGCAGCTTCTACGACCGCAGGGAAGAGACCCAGTACTTC
TRBV4-3	16	NA	TRBJ2-3	NA	CASSLSPVLGTDTQYF	TGCGCCAGCAGCCTCAGTCCAGTTTTGGGCACAGATACGCAGTATTTT
TRBV9	17	once	TRBJ1-4	TRBD1	CASSGSTGGLANEKLFF	TGTGCCAGCAGCGGATCCACAGGGGGCCTAGCTAATGAAAAACTGTTTTTT
TRBV4-3	17	NA	TRBJ2-1	TRBD2	CASSHPKTSGIYNEQFF	TGCGCCAGCAGCCATCCGAAGACTAGCGGGATCTACAATGAGCAGTTCTTC
TRBV13	14	NA	TRBJ2-7	NA	CASSLYGDRYEQYF	TGTGCCAGCAGCTTATACGGGGATCGCTACGAGCAGTACTTC
TRBV6-5	16	NA	TRBJ2-3	TRBD1	CASSYVWTGNTDTQYF	TGTGCCAGCAGTTACGTTTGGACAGGAAACACAGATACGCAGTATTTT
TRBV6-5	13	few	TRBJ1-1	NA	CASRDTGNTEAFF	TGTGCCAGCAGGGACACAGGGAACACTGAAGCTTTCTTT
TRBV4-1	16	NA	TRBJ1-2	NA	CASSQDQGSKLYGYTF	TGCGCCAGCAGCCAAGATCAGGGGTCGAAACTCTATGGCTACACCTTC
TRBV7-9	13	NA	TRBJ1-2	NA	CASSLEGWNGYTF	TGTGCCAGCAGCTTAGAGGGGTGGAATGGCTACACCTTC
TRBV27	14	NA	TRBJ1-1	NA	CASSLTELNTEAFF	TGTGCCAGCAGTCTTACAGAATTGAACACTGAAGCTTTCTTT
TRBV27	14	NA	TRBJ2-7	NA	CASGATGITYEQYF	TGTGCCAGCGGGGCCACAGGAATAACCTACGAGCAGTACTTC
TRBV28	13	NA	TRBJ2-7	TRBD1	CASTTPRGREQYF	TGTGCCAGCACAACCCCCAGGGGGCGTGAGCAGTACTTC
TRBV7-9	15	NA	TRBJ1-1	NA	CASSPPQRWNTEAFF	TGTGCCAGCAGCCCGCCGCAGCGGTGGAACACTGAAGCTTTCTTT
TRBV11-1	16	NA	TRBJ1-3	TRBD1	CASSQKGASSGNTIYF	TGTGCCAGCAGCCAGAAGGGGGCGAGCTCTGGAAACACCATATATTTT
TRBV7-9	13	NA	TRBJ1-2	NA	CATHGREGTGYTF	TGTGCCACCCATGGCCGGGAGGGGACTGGCTACACCTTC
TRBV5-1	16	once	TRBJ1-5	TRBD1	CASSLTPGGSNQPQHF	TGCGCCAGCAGCTTGACGCCAGGGGGCAGCAATCAGCCCCAGCATTTT
TRBV7-8	16	NA	TRBJ2-1	TRBD2	CASSFRAGGPYYEQFF	TGTGCCAGCAGCTTCCGAGCGGGAGGGCCCTATTATGAGCAGTTCTTC
TRBV5-1	15	NA	TRBJ2-1	NA	CASSSTAGSYNEQFF	TGCGCCAGCAGCTCAACAGCGGGCTCCTACAATGAGCAGTTCTTC
TRBV7-6	15	NA	TRBJ2-2	NA	CASSRGGGITGELFF	TGTGCCAGCAGCCGAGGGGGGGGAATCACCGGGGAGCTGTTTTTT
TRBV28	16	NA	TRBJ2-1	TRBD2	CASSHPGLAGINEQFF	TGTGCCAGCAGCCATCCGGGACTAGCGGGAATCAATGAGCAGTTCTTC